Sequencing of this TCR beta chain was carried out in a study of blood T cell repertoires in COVID-19 (dated by TCRdb to about 2020). The study in broad terms: Samples from collaborators originated in the United States, Italy and Spain and spanned both the acute and convalescent phases of COVID-19. The sample metadata nearly always contained a de-identified subject ID, COVID-19 status, age in years and sex. The repertoires were released in a freely available public database meant as a resource for research on the immune response to SARS-CoV-2. The samples were drawn from the first 160 participants of the ongoing ImmuneRACE study and from 950 to 1,500 subjects provided by 6 global collaborators. The dataset comprised deeply sampled blood TCRbeta repertoires from subjects exposed to, actively infected with, or recovered from COVID-19. Where HLA class I and class II types were available, the types were taken from metadata supplied by the sample provider, not from assay-based typing. The prospective study material was composed of cDNA or gDNA derived from T cells, B-cell-depleted T cells, or PBMCs. Findings and caveats that apply to the study as a whole: Clinical and demographic metadata were provided uncurated, with the amount varying by source and participant.

From the germline V gene, CDR1 is SGHDN and CDR2 is FVKESK. Here V drops 3 bases and J drops 7 bases, and the junction holds 6 bases not matched to any gene. The CDR3 starts with the cysteine, ends with the phenylalanine, and has 14 residues. Solely the CDR3 DNA is kept, with 42 bases framed from the first base. Concerning this clone: It lacks a known antigen. No per-base quality is available; no much larger clone lies one base away.

One collaborating source in Seattle enrolled patients during active infection and followed them longitudinally through the course of disease. Each collaborating institution followed its own protocols to collect whole blood in K2EDTA tubes. For TCRbeta analysis, collaborators shipped samples as frozen whole blood, isolated PBMCs, or DNA extracted from either of those sample types. The immunoSEQ Assay, a bias-controlled multiplex PCR, was used to amplify TCRbeta CDR3 regions from genomic DNA. On the authors' methods: The number of nucleated cells in each sample was estimated from the amplification of reference gene primers within the assay. To quantify the absolute abundance of each unique TCRbeta CDR3 rearrangement, sequence reads were collapsed and filtered. For each sample, productive Simpson clonality was calculated as the square root of Simpson's diversity index across productive rearrangements. Drawn from immuneACCESS, this table holds only the in-frame rearrangements with V and J called that TCRdb kept. Clones are partly lost; checked studies trace under half to an unresolved V gene and leave the rest unexplained. V and J calls and clone size come straight from that table; D and trimming were deduced from the DNA. The sample table lists 150,000 to 200,000 clones, 80% to 90% of them with a count of one. Of the sample, 9.5% to 15% is held by the ten largest clones.

The sequence joins TRBV14 to TRBJ1-1; the central 9 bases match TRBD1. Sequencing input: peripheral blood. This receptor was taken from a woman aged 80 or over with COVID-19, enrolled during active disease. CDR3 region: CASSHNRGQGEAFF. The nucleotide sequence reads as follows: TGTGCCAGCAGCCACAACAGGGGGCAAGGTGAAGCTTTCTTT. Joined to the reference TRBV14 and TRBJ1-1 proteins, this CDR3 gives the full variable domain: EAGVTQFPSHSVIEKGQTVTLRCDPISGHDNLYWYRRVMGKEIKFLLHFVKESKQDESGMPNNRFLAERTGGTYSTLKVQPAELEDSGVYFCASSHNRGQGEAFFGQGTRLTVV.